The clone carrying this TCR beta chain occurred a few times. Its target is not known. Germline V CDR1 and CDR2: SEHNR, FQNEAQ (reference sequence). The V segment lost 7 bases and the J segment 5 bases; nucleotides outside the gene matches: 7. CDR3 length equals 14 residues. This sample was taken from a study of Ad26.COV2.S vaccination and SARS-CoV-2 variants. Study details: Participants got Ad26.COV2.S intramuscularly, once or twice 56 days apart.

Study observations and caveats: Breadth measured for non-spike TCRs was similar across vaccine and placebo recipients.

As to treatment: roughly 20 received Ad26.COV2.S at low or high dose, single or two shots; a few received placebo; per-sample allocation not given. All samples were drawn on day 63, counting from the first vaccine or placebo injection. Based in Boston, the donor was an adult of 18-55 years. An Ad26 vector that expressed Wuhan-strain SARS-CoV-2 spike constituted the vaccine. Clones were sequenced by immunoSEQ multiplex PCR, and TCRdb holds only the in-frame ones, with some missing. This table holds about 390,000 clones, less than 90% found once. The rearrangement uses TRBV7-9 and TRBJ1-2; 10 nucleotides match TRBD1. This sequence was found in a person aged 18-65 years who received the Ad26.COV2.S COVID-19 vaccine or a placebo. Sequencing was performed on peripheral blood, taken in a trial of Ad26.COV2.S vaccine versus placebo. DNA of the CDR3: TGTGCCAGCATATTTGGACAGGGGGAATATGGCTACACCTTC. Its protein product is CASIFGQGEYGYTF.